This T cell receptor beta chain was documented in a study of T-cell reconstitution after alpha-beta-depleted transplantation in children. This sample's TCRbeta library carried unique molecular identifier barcodes. One entry per CDR3 protein results from TCRdb running MiXCR on the PCR reads. This sample yields 150,000 to 200,000 distinct CDR3 sequences, of which about 6.4% are seen a single time; around 3% belongs to the top ten. This clonotype was picked up many times. V shed 6 bases and J shed 4 bases, with 10 bases lying between them. The CDR3 length is 12 residues. This clonotype was sampled from a human donor who donated a stem cell graft to a child with Wiskott-Aldrich syndrome. The starting material was PBMCs from the stem cell graft donor, obtained from the stem cell graft. V gene TRBV12-3 or TRBV12-4 combines with J gene TRBJ2-7; the D gene is possibly TRBD2 (5 bases). The CDR3 nucleotides read TGTGCCAGCAGCAAACGGGGATACGAGCAGTACTTC. The encoded protein is CASSKRGYEQYF.